One sample yielded the 12 T cell receptor beta chains listed below, sequenced in a study of T cells in tuberculosis. Clones were read by immunoSEQ multiplex PCR, and TCRdb kept only the in-frame ones, dropping some. The sample records about 33,000 clones, about 90% being singletons. The specimen was PBMCs. All receptors derive from a donor aged 10-29 years with latent tuberculosis or without tuberculosis infection. Some clones in this sample may be carry-over from other donors' samples.

The genes are TRBV19 and TRBJ1-2; no clear D. V dropped 3 bases and J dropped 4 bases, with 6 bases sitting between them. Germline assignment: CDR1 LNHDA and CDR2 SQIVND (reference sequence). The CDR3 is 12 residues long. The CDR3 is CASSISLYGYTF. The CDR3 DNA follows: TGTGCCAGTAGTATTAGCCTCTATGGCTACACCTTC.

The chain uses TRBV13 and TRBJ1-6; D not resolved. Trimming removed 0 bases from V and 0 bases from J, with 9 bases in between. Germline V CDR1 and CDR2: PRHDT, FYEKMQ (reference sequence). The CDR3 is made up of 17 amino acids. CDR3 sequence (DNA): TGTGCCAGCAGCTTAGGGGTTATGAGCTCCTATAATTCACCCCTCCACTTT. Translating gives CASSLGVMSSYNSPLHF.

The V gene is TRBV30, the J gene TRBJ1-4, with D unclear. Trimming pared 3 bases from V and 4 bases from J, leaving 18 bases between. Germline V CDR1 and CDR2: GTSNPN, SVGIG (reference sequence). The CDR3 loop spans 16 amino acids. In nucleotides, the CDR3 is TGTGCCTGGAGGAAGGAGAGGGTCGCCGGTAATGAAAAACTGTTTTTT. Its protein product is CAWRKERVAGNEKLFF.

The chain couples TRBV2 to TRBJ1-2, with unresolved D. CDR1 SNHLY and CDR2 FYNNEI come from the germline V gene. This CDR3 spans 14 amino acids. V shed 0 bases and J shed 7 bases, with 12 bases lying between them. DNA for the CDR3: TGTGCCAGCAGTGAAGCACGCGGGGTGGGTGGCTACACCTTC. It yields the protein CASSEARGVGGYTF.

This chain connects TRBV27 to TRBJ2-3, with 7 bases aligning to TRBD2. The CDR3 length is 12 residues. V lost 6 bases to trimming and J lost 9 bases; unmatched junction nucleotides: 6. Germline V gene lookup returns CDR1 MNHEY and CDR2 SMNVEV (reference sequence). CDR3 sequence reads: CASRYGRGTQYF. The CDR3 DNA sequence: TGTGCCAGCAGATACGGGCGGGGGACGCAGTATTTT.

This chain links TRBV5-6 with TRBJ2-7; D is perhaps TRBD2 (6 bases). With 0 bases removed from V and 3 bases from J, the gap between germline ends came to 13 bases. The CDR3 spans 15 residues. Germline V lookup: CDR1 SGHDT, CDR2 YYEEEE. The CDR3 coding sequence is TGTGCCAGCAGCTTGGCCGGGGCGGGAAGCTACGAGCAGTACTTC. This gives the protein CASSLAGAGSYEQYF.

The chain carries TRBV7-6 and TRBJ2-3, with D perhaps TRBD2 (5 bases). Trimming cost V 5 bases and J 2 bases, with 14 bases left between them. CDR1 is SGHVS and CDR2 is FNYEAQ in the germline V gene. The CDR3 loop spans 15 amino acids. The CDR3 DNA follows: TGTGCCAGCAGCCTTTCCGGGGTTTTCACAGATACGCAGTATTTT. This gives the protein CASSLSGVFTDTQYF.

This clone showed up just once. The V and J genes are TRBV21-1 and TRBJ2-7; the table calls TRBD1, which could not be checked here. TRBV21-1 is shown as a pseudogene. The CDR3 contains 16 residues. The CDR3 here is CASSKGTLMDGCEQYF. The CDR3 DNA is TGTGCCAGCAGCAAAGGGACACTTATGGATGGATGCGAGCAGTACTTC.

This chain connects TRBV18 to TRBJ2-7; D may be TRBD1 (5 bases). Germline V gene lookup returns CDR1 KGHSH and CDR2 LQKENI. This CDR3 is 13 amino acids long. The V end lost 2 bases, the J end lost 5 bases, and 10 bases lay between the germline ends. CDR3 DNA sequence: TGTGCCAGCTCACCAGGAAAGGGGAACGAGCAGTACTTC. Translation gives CASSPGKGNEQYF. Based on the CDR3 plus reference TRBV18 and TRBJ2-7, the full variable domain is NAGVMQNPRHLVRRRGQEARLRCSPMKGHSHVYWYRQLPEEGLKFMVYLQKENIIDESGMPKERFSAEFPKEGPSILRIQQVVRGDSAAYFCASSPGKGNEQYFGPGTRLTVT.

The gene calls are TRBV11-2 and TRBJ2-7; D gene unclear. Trimming took off 4 bases at V and 2 bases at J, with 15 bases between the two ends. The CDR3 has 15 amino acids. Germline lookup yields CDR1 SGHAT and CDR2 FQNNGV. The CDR3, as DNA: TGTGCCAGCAGCTCGAAACCCCTGGCCGCCTACGAGCAGTACTTC. Translated: CASSSKPLAAYEQYF.

The chain is built from TRBV7-8 and TRBJ1-2, with D unclear. This CDR3 has 16 amino acids. The ends were cut back, 4 bases at V and 0 bases at J, with 15 bases in the middle. Germline values: CDR1 SGHVS, CDR2 FQNEAQ. DNA of the CDR3: TGTGCCAGCAGCTCGCAGGCAGTCTTGGCTAACTATGGCTACACCTTC. Translation gives CASSSQAVLANYGYTF.

The chain recombines TRBV19 with TRBJ1-2; 7 bases fit TRBD1. Germline loops: CDR1 LNHDA, CDR2 SQIVND (reference sequence). The length of the CDR3 is 15 residues. Trimming at V came to 6 bases and at J to 4 bases, leaving 11 bases not matched to a gene. As DNA, the CDR3 is TGTGCCAGTAGCCCGTCAGGGGGGCCGGGCTATGGCTACACCTTC. Protein sequence: CASSPSGGPGYGYTF.